The entry below describes one T cell receptor beta chain. The target antigen is unknown. The data belong to a study of yellow fever vaccine responses in identical twins. Study-level points and caveats: Twins' vaccine T cell responses reportedly seemed partly convergent and partly personalized.

CDR3 size: 13 residues. Germline V gene sequence: CDR1 SGHTA, CDR2 FQGNSA. V dropped 5 bases and J dropped 5 bases, with 11 bases sitting between them. TCRdb redid the calling of the RT-PCR reads with MiXCR, one entry per CDR3 protein. In the table there are roughly 20,000 distinct CDR3 sequences, 55% to 70% of which are singletons. The rearrangement uses TRBV7-2 and TRBJ2-3; D is uncertain. The TCR originated in a woman under 30 who received the yellow fever vaccine. The sample consisted of T cells from blood (PBMCs), unsorted or a sorted subset (not recorded which), taken before or after yellow fever vaccination (not recorded which). CDR3 sequence reads: CASSRAGGDTQYF. The CDR3 bases are TGTGCCAGCAGCCGGGCCGGTGGAGATACGCAGTATTTT.